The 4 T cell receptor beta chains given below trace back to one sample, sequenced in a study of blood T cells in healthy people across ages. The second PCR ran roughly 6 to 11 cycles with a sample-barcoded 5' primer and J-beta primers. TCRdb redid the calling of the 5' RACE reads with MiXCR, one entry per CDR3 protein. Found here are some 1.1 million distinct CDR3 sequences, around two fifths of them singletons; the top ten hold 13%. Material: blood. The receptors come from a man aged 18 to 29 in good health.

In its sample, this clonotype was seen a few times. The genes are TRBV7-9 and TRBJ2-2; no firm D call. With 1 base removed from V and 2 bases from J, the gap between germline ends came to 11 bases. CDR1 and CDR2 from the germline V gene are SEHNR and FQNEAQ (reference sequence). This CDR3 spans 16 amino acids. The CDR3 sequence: CASSLVALLNTGELFF. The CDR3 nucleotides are TGTGCCAGCAGCTTAGTTGCCCTACTTAACACCGGGGAGCTGTTTTTT.

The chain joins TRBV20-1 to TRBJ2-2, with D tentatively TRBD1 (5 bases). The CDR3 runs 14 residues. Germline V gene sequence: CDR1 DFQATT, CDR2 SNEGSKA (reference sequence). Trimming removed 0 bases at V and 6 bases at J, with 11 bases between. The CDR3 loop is CSARDGAGSGELFF. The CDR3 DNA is TGCAGTGCTAGAGATGGGGCTGGGTCCGGGGAGCTGTTTTTT.

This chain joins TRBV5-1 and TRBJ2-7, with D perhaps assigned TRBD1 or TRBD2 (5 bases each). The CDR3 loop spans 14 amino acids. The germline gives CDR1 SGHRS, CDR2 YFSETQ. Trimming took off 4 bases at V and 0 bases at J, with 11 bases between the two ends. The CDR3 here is CASSPGPFSYEQYF. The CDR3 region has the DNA TGCGCCAGCAGCCCGGGACCCTTCTCCTACGAGCAGTACTTC. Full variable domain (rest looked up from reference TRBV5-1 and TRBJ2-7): KAGVTQTPRYLIKTRGQQVTLSCSPISGHRSVSWYQQTPGQGLQFLFEYFSETQRNKGNFPGRFSGRQFSNSRSEMNVSTLELGDSALYLCASSPGPFSYEQYFGPGTRLTVT.

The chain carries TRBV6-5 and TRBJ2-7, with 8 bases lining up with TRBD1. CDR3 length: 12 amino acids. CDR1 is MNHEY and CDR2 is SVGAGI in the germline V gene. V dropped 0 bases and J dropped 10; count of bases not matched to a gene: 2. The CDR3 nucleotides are TGTGCCAGCAGTTACTCAGGGACAGGCCAGTACTTC. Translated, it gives CASSYSGTGQYF.